Following are 5 T cell receptor beta chains from one sample sequenced in a study of cytomegalovirus exposure and HLA in healthy donors. PCR was performed using 60 Vbeta and 13 Jbeta primers. Here immunoSEQ multiplex PCR was the method, and the copy in TCRdb shows in-frame clones only, minus some. The data hold approximately 120,000 clones, with less than 85% observed a single time. The sample comprised PBMCs. These receptor sequences come from a female donor in good health and CMV-seronegative.

V gene TRBV30 combines with J gene TRBJ2-6; TRBD1 matches 12 bases. Trimming at V came to 1 base and at J to 0 bases, leaving 7 bases not matched to a gene. This CDR3 has 19 residues. The germline CDR1 and CDR2 sequences are GTSNPN and SVGIG (reference sequence). The CDR3 DNA is TGTGCCTGGAGTGGGGGACAGGGGGCGTGGGGCTCTGGGGCCAACGTCCTGACTTTC. Translated: CAWSGGQGAWGSGANVLTF.

The rearrangement joins TRBV6-1 to TRBJ1-2, with a tentative D call TRBD1 (6 bases). This CDR3 spans 14 amino acids. From germline, CDR1 is MNHNS and CDR2 SASEGT. V gave up 7 bases and J gave up 3 bases, with 15 bases separating them. In DNA, the CDR3 is TGTGCCAGCACCCCTCCCCCAGGGGACTATGGCTACACCTTC. Its protein is CASTPPPGDYGYTF.

The chain carries TRBV7-3 and TRBJ2-1; unclear D gene. Trimming shortened V by 8 bases and J by 9 bases, and 14 bases separated the two germline ends. Germline V lookup: CDR1 SGHTA, CDR2 FQGTGA. The length of the CDR3 is 12 residues. The CDR3 loop reads CASSISLGEQFF. In nucleotides, the CDR3 is TGTGCCAGCTCAATCTCACTTGGTGAGCAGTTCTTC.

The CDR3 spells CASSLASLNTGELFF. For the CDR3, the DNA is TGTGCCAGCAGCTTGGCCTCTCTGAACACCGGGGAGCTGTTTTTT. The chain recombines TRBV5-5 with TRBJ2-2; no clear D. The CDR3 extends over 15 amino acids. The germline gives CDR1 SGHKS, CDR2 YYEKEE (reference sequence). Trimming pared 0 bases from V and 1 base from J, leaving 7 bases between.

V and J are TRBV5-5 and TRBJ2-2; D is possibly TRBD1 (6 bases). The germline V and J ends were trimmed by 1 base and 1 base, with 8 bases remaining between them. Germline V gives CDR1 SGHKS, CDR2 YYEKEE (reference sequence). The CDR3 has 15 residues. This CDR3 is CASSLNRENTGELFF. The DNA of the CDR3 is TGTGCCAGCAGCTTGAACAGGGAGAACACCGGGGAGCTGTTTTTT.